Described below is a single TCR beta chain sequence and its context. The target antigen is unknown. The assay was immunoSEQ multiplex PCR, and TCRdb's table has in-frame clones only and misses some. The sample carries under 35,000 clones, roughly 95% recorded once. The sample originates from a study of T cells in tuberculosis. Study background: Sequenced TCRs come from CD1B-GMM tetramer-binding T cells.

The CDR3 has 13 amino acids. V shed 8 bases, J shed 7 bases, and the junction held 3 bases outside the gene matches. From germline, CDR1 is SGHVS and CDR2 FQNEAQ. At study entry, adolescents had tuberculin skin tests and IGRA screening. General study findings and limits: Using the GMM-specific repertoire gave around 88% accuracy versus over 60% with motifs. Samples were chosen by availability of cryopreserved specimens.

The source material was PBMCs. This receptor was obtained from a donor between 10 and 35 years old with latent tuberculosis or without tuberculosis infection. The chain uses TRBV7-8 and TRBJ2-1, with TRBD2 matching over 12 bases. CDR3 loop: CASQTSGRNEQFF. The CDR3 DNA sequence: TGTGCCAGCCAGACTAGCGGGAGAAATGAGCAGTTCTTC.